This entry features one T cell receptor (beta chain) sequence. These data come from a study of shared clonotypes between healthy human individuals. Only in-frame clones appear in the TCRdb table, and some are missing; sequencing was by immunoSEQ multiplex PCR. The sample has just over 2,000,000 clones; approximately 95% are singletons. This CDR3 has 16 amino acids. Per the germline V gene, CDR1 is LGHNT and CDR2 is FRNRAP. V gave up 5 bases and J gave up 1 base; unmatched junction bases: 10. CD45RO-negative, CCR7-positively selected cells formed the naive CD8 fraction, excluding terminally differentiated effector memory CD45RA+ cells.

The receptor was isolated from a man between 18 and 29 years old in good health. The chain is built from TRBV12-5 and TRBJ1-1, with 7 bases fitting TRBD1. The sample consisted of naive CD8+ T cells sorted from blood. The CDR3 loop is CASGLGQVGWNTEAFF. The CDR3 nucleotides are TGTGCTAGTGGTCTCGGACAGGTTGGGTGGAACACTGAAGCTTTCTTT. Looking up the rest from reference TRBV12-5 and TRBJ1-1 gives the full variable domain: DARVTQTPRHKVTEMGQEVTMRCQPILGHNTVFWYRQTMMQGLELLAYFRNRAPLDDSGMPKDRFSAEMPDATLATLKIQPSEPRDSAVYFCASGLGQVGWNTEAFFGQGTRLTVV.